These 8 T cell receptor beta chains were sequenced from one sample in a study of blood T cell repertoires in COVID-19. The protocol was immunoSEQ multiplex PCR, while the TCRdb copy is restricted to in-frame clones and leaves out a portion. This repertoire shows fewer than 500,000 clones, approximately 90% found once; its top ten account for 0.95% to 1.3%. Sequencing input: PBMCs or T cells enriched from blood (not recorded which). The receptors originated from a man aged 25-45 years who had recovered from COVID-19.

J is TRBJ2-5 and V is TRBV14, with a tentative D call TRBD2 (5 bases). Germline CDR1 and CDR2: SGHDN and FVKESK. V was trimmed by 1 base and J by 3 bases, leaving 21 bases between them. This CDR3 comprises 18 residues. For the CDR3, the DNA is TGTGCCAGCAGCCAAGTGTTCGTGACACTAGGACGGAAAGAGACCCAGTACTTC. Its translation is CASSQVFVTLGRKETQYF.

This sequence joins TRBV25-1 and TRBJ1-4, with D tentatively TRBD1 (5 bases). This CDR3 contains 14 residues. Between the trimmed V and J ends, which lost 3 bases and 3 bases, there was a span of 8 bases. Germline V gives CDR1 MGHDK, CDR2 SYGVNS. The CDR3 DNA sequence: TGTGCCAGCAGTGAGGGGCTCTCTAATGAAAAACTGTTTTTT. Translating gives CASSEGLSNEKLFF.

The chain is built from TRBV19 and TRBJ2-3; 11 bases align to TRBD1. CDR1 LNHDA and CDR2 SQIVND come from the germline V gene (reference sequence). V gave up 9 bases and J gave up 2 bases; unmatched junction bases: 4. There are 14 residues in the CDR3. The CDR3 DNA sequence: TGTGCCAGATGGACAGGGGGCATCACAGATACGCAGTATTTT. It encodes CARWTGGITDTQYF.

CDR3 loop: CASSPNPGLGYEQYF. Written as DNA, the CDR3 is TGTGCCAGCTCACCAAACCCCGGACTAGGGTACGAGCAGTACTTC. The chain carries TRBV18 and TRBJ2-7; TRBD2 aligns across 7 bases. The CDR3 consists of 15 residues. J was trimmed by 4 bases and V by 2 bases; bases with no gene match: 8. Germline lookup yields CDR1 KGHSH and CDR2 LQKENI.

This chain uses TRBV30 with TRBJ1-1; D not certain. CDR1 is GTSNPN, CDR2 SVGIG, per germline (reference sequence). With 4 bases removed from V and 5 bases from J, the gap between germline ends came to 8 bases. The CDR3 extends over 11 amino acids. Here the CDR3 reads CAWTGWTEAFF. Written as DNA, the CDR3 is TGTGCCTGGACGGGGTGGACTGAAGCTTTCTTT.

The chain combines TRBV18 with TRBJ2-2; tentative D call: TRBD1 (6 bases). Trimming shortened V by 3 bases and J by 1 base, and 15 bases separated the two germline ends. The CDR3 length is 17 residues. Germline V CDR1 and CDR2: KGHSH, LQKENI. DNA for the CDR3: TGTGCCAGCTCACCTCTGGGACAACTGAGGAACACCGGGGAGCTGTTTTTT. Translation gives CASSPLGQLRNTGELFF.

This clone came up many times. This chain joins TRBV19 and TRBJ1-3; tentative D call: TRBD1 (6 bases). Trimming cost V 5 bases and J 5 bases, with 16 bases left between them. This CDR3 is built from 15 residues. Germline CDR1 is LNHDA and CDR2 is SQIVND (reference sequence). CDR3 in amino acids: CASSPGDLPRNTIYF. CDR3 sequence (DNA): TGTGCCAGTAGTCCAGGGGACCTACCACGAAACACCATATATTTT.

This chain links TRBV28 with TRBJ2-5, with TRBD2 identical over 11 bases. After removal of 6 bases from V and 4 bases from J, the junction contained 10 bases not matched to a gene. This CDR3 is built from 16 residues. From germline, CDR1 is MDHEN and CDR2 SYDVKM. CDR3 bases: TGTGCCAGCAGCCGACTAGCGGGAACGGTTGCAGAGACCCAGTACTTC. Translation: CASSRLAGTVAETQYF.